The entry that follows covers one TCR beta chain sequence. These data belong to a study of blood T cell repertoires in COVID-19. In the authors' workflow: Amplification with reference gene primers provided the estimates of nucleated cell counts. Sequencing used immunoSEQ multiplex PCR; TCRdb keeps in-frame clones, though not all of them. V and J calls and clone size are copied from that table; D and trimming were computed from the DNA. The sample lists roughly 40,000 clones; roughly nine tenths were seen once. The sequenced material came from peripheral blood. The sequence was collected from a man in his fifties with active COVID-19.

CDR3 residues: CASSSNTGGISSGELFF. CDR3 in DNA: TGTGCCAGCAGCTCCAATACAGGGGGTATATCATCCGGGGAGCTGTTTTTT. The chain links TRBV7-6 to TRBJ2-2, with 8 bases that match TRBD1. CDR3 size: 17 residues. The V segment lost 4 bases and the J segment 6 bases; nucleotides outside the gene matches: 13. Germline lookup yields CDR1 SGHVS and CDR2 FNYEAQ.